The entry below describes one T cell receptor (beta chain). Its matching antigen is unknown. This CDR3 comprises 14 residues. V shed 6 bases and J shed 6 bases, with 17 bases lying between them. This entry comes from a study of early T cells in non-severe SARS-CoV-2 infection. The library protocol tagged individual cDNA molecules with unique molecular identifiers. TCRdb processed the 5' RACE reads anew with MiXCR; each CDR3 protein has one entry. This table has tens of thousands of distinct CDR3 sequences, about 5.6% appearing once. General observations from the study: Matching with VDJdb favored anti-spike CD8 responses (missing private and CD4 specificities).

V is TRBV12-3 or TRBV12-4 and J is TRBJ1-1, with a tentative D call TRBD1 (5 bases). The sequencing sample was made of whole blood. The TCR comes from an adult who was a healthcare worker with PCR-confirmed SARS-CoV-2 infection or an uninfected control (not recorded which). CDR3 sequence (DNA): TGTGCCAGCAGGCCCAAGGGGCTGCTCGCTGAAGCTTTCTTT. Translating it yields CASRPKGLLAEAFF.